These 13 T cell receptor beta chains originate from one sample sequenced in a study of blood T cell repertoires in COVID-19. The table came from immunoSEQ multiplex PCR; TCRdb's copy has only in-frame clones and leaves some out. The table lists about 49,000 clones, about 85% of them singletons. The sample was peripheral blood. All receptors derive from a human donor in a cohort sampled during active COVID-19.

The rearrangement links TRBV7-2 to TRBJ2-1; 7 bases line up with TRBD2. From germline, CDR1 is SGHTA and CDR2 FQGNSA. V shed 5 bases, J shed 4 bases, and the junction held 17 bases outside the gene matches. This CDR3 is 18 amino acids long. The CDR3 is CASSTVGPGGSMYNEQFF. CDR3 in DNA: TGTGCCAGCAGCACCGTGGGCCCCGGCGGGAGTATGTACAATGAGCAGTTCTTC. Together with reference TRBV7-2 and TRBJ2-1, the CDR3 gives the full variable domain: GAGVSQSPSNKVTEKGKDVELRCDPISGHTALYWYRQSLGQGLEFLIYFQGNSAPDKSGLPSDRFSAERTGGSVSTLTIQRTQQEDSAVYLCASSTVGPGGSMYNEQFFGPGTRLTVL.

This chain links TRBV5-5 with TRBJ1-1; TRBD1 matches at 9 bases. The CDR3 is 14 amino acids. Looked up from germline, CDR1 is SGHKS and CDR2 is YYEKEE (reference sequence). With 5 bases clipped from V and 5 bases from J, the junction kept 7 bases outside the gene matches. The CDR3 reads CASRHTGGQTEAFF. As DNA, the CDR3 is TGTGCCAGCAGACATACAGGGGGCCAAACTGAAGCTTTCTTT. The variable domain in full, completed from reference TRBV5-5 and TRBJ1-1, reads DAGVTQSPTHLIKTRGQQVTLRCSPISGHKSVSWYQQVLGQGPQFIFQYYEKEERGRGNFPDRFSARQFPNYSSELNVNALLLGDSALYLCASRHTGGQTEAFFGQGTRLTVV.

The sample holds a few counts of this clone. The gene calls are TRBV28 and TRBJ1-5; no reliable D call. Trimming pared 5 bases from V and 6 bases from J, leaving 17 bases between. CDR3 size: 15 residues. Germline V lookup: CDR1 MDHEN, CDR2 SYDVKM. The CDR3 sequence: CASSPPRGLGQPQHF. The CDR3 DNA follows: TGTGCCAGCAGTCCACCGCGAGGGTTAGGTCAGCCCCAGCATTTT.

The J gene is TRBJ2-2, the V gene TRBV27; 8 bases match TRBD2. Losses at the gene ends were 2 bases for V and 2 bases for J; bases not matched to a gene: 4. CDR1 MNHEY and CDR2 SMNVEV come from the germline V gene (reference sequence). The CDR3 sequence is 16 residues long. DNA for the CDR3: TGTGCCAGCAGTTTAGCGGGAGGCACAAACACCGGGGAGCTGTTTTTT. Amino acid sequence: CASSLAGGTNTGELFF.

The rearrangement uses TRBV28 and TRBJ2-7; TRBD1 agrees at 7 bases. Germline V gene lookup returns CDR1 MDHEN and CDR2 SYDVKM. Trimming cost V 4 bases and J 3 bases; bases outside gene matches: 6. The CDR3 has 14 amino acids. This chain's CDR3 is CASSSGTVRYEQYF. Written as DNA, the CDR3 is TGTGCCAGCAGTTCCGGGACAGTTCGCTACGAGCAGTACTTC.

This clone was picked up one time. The DNA of the CDR3 is TGTGCCAGCAGCCAGGGACTGATGACTCTCTACGAGCAGTACTTC. It translates to CASSQGLMTLYEQYF. The chain carries TRBV3-1 (or the pseudogene TRBV3-2) and TRBJ2-7; the D gene is possibly TRBD2 (6 bases). CDR3 length: 15 amino acids. CDR1 and CDR2 from the germline V gene are LGHDT and YNNKEL (reference sequence). Trimming pared 3 bases from V and 3 bases from J, leaving 15 bases between.

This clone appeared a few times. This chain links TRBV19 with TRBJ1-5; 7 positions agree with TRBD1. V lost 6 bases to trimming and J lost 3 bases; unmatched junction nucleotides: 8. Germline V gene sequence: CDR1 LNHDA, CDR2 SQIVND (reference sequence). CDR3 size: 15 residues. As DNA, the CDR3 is TGTGCCAGTAGCAACACAGGGGTCAACAATCAGCCCCAGCATTTT. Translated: CASSNTGVNNQPQHF.

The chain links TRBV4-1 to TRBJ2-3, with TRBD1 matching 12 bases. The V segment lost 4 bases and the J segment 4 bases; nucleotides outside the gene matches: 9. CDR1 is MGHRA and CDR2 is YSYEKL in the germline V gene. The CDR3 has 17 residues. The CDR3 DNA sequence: TGCGCCAGCAGCCGCTCTCCGGGACAGGGGGCCCCAGATACGCAGTATTTT. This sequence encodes CASSRSPGQGAPDTQYF.

In DNA form, the CDR3 reads TGCAGCGGCCAAACAGCCTCCTACGAGCAGTACTTC. Protein sequence: CSGQTASYEQYF. V gene TRBV29-1 combines with J gene TRBJ2-7; D is ambiguous. Trimming took 7 bases from V and 0 from J, leaving 10 bases between them. CDR1 and CDR2 from the germline V gene are SQVTM and ANQGSEA. The length of the CDR3 is 12 residues.

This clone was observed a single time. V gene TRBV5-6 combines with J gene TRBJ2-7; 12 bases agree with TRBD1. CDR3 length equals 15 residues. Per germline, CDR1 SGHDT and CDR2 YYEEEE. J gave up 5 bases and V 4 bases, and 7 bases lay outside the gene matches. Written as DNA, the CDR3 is TGTGCCAGCAGCAAGGGACAGGGGGCGGGCGACGAGCAGTACTTC. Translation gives CASSKGQGAGDEQYF. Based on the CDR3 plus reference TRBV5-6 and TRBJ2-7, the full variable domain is DAGVTQSPTHLIKTRGQQVTLRCSPKSGHDTVSWYQQALGQGPQFIFQYYEEEERQRGNFPDRFSGHQFPNYSSELNVNALLLGDSALYLCASSKGQGAGDEQYFGPGTRLTVT.

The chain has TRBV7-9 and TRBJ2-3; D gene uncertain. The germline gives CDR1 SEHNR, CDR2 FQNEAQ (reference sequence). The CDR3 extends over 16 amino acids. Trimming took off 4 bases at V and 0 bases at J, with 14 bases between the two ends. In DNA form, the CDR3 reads TGTGCCAGCAGCTGGCGACTGGGTCCTAGCACAGATACGCAGTATTTT. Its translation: CASSWRLGPSTDTQYF.

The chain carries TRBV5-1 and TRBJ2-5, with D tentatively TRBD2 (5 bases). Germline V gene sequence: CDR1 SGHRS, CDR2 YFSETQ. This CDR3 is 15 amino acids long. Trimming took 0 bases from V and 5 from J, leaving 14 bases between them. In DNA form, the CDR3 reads TGCGCCAGCAGCTTGGCGGGGTCATTCGCGGAGACCCAGTACTTC. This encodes CASSLAGSFAETQYF.

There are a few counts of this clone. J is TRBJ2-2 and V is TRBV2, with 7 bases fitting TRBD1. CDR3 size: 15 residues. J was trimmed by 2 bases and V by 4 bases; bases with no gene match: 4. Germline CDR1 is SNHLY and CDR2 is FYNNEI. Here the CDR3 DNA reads TGTGCCAGCAGTGCTCAAGGGGGCAACACCGGGGAGCTGTTTTTT. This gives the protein CASSAQGGNTGELFF.